Sequencing of this T cell receptor (beta chain) was carried out in a study of blood T cell repertoires in COVID-19. Original processing notes: Estimation of nucleated cell counts was performed using reference gene primer amplification. Using immunoSEQ multiplex PCR, the repertoire was profiled, and TCRdb retains in-frame clones only, with some absent. V and J calls plus clone size are reproduced from that table; the DNA served to infer D and trimming. The sample contains tens of thousands of clones, around 87% of which appear only once. V shed 10 bases, J shed 3 bases, and the junction held 4 bases outside the gene matches. The CDR3 contains 13 residues.

The V and J genes are TRBV12-3 or TRBV12-4 and TRBJ2-2; 8 bases are shared with TRBD1. The receptor was derived from a human donor in a cohort sampled during active COVID-19. What was sequenced was peripheral blood. The CDR3 spells CATWTGYTGELFF. CDR3 DNA sequence: TGTGCCACTTGGACAGGGTACACCGGGGAGCTGTTTTTT.